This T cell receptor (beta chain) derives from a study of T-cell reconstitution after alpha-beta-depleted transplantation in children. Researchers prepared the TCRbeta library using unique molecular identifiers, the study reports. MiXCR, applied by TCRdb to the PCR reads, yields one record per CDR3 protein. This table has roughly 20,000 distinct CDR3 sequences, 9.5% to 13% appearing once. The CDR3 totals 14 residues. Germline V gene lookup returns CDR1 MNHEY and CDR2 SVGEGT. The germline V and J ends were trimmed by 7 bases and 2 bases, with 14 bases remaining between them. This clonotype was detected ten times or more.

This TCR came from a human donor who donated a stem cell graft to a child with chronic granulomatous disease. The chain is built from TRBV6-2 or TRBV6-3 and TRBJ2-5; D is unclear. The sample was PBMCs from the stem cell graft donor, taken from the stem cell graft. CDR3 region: CASTGILGQETQYF. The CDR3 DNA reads TGTGCCAGCACCGGTATTCTGGGACAAGAGACCCAGTACTTC.